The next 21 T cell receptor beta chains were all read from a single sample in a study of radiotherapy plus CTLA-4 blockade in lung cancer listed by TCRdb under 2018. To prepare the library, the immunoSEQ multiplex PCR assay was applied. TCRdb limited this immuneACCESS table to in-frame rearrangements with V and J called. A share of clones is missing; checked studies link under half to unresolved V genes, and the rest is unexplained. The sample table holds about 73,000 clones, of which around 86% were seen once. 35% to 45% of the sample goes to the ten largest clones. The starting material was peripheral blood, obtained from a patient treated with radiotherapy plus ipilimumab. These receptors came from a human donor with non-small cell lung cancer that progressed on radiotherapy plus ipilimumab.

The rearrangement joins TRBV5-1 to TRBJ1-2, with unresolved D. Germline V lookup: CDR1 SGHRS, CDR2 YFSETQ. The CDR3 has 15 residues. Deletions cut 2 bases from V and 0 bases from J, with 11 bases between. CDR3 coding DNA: TGCGCCAGCAGCTTCGGTACAGCTTCTAACTATGGCTACACCTTC. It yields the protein CASSFGTASNYGYTF.

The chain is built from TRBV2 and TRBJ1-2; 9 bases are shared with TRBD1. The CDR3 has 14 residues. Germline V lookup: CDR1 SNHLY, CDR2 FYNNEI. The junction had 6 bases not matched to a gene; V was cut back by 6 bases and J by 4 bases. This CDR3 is CASRGGTGPYGYTF. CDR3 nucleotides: TGTGCCAGCAGGGGGGGGACAGGGCCCTATGGCTACACCTTC. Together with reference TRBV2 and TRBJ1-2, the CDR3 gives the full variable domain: EPEVTQTPSHQVTQMGQEVILRCVPISNHLYFYWYRQILGQKVEFLVSFYNNEISEKSEIFDDQFSVERPDGSNFTLKIRSTKLEDSAMYFCASRGGTGPYGYTFGSGTRLTVV.

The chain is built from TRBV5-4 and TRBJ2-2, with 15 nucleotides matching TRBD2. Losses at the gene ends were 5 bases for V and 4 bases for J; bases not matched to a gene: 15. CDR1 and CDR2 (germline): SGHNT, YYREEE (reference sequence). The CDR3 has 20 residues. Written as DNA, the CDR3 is TGTGCCAGCAGATCCTCACGGACTAGCGGGAGGGCCTGTGGCACCGGGGAGCTGTTTTTT. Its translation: CASRSSRTSGRACGTGELFF.

DNA of the CDR3: TGTGCCAGCAGCTATATGGAGAACGAGCAGTACTTC. This gives the protein CASSYMENEQYF. The rearrangement links TRBV5-4 to TRBJ2-7, with D uncertain. Germline values: CDR1 SGHNT, CDR2 YYREEE (reference sequence). Trimming shortened V by 3 bases and J by 5 bases, and 9 bases separated the two germline ends. This CDR3 is built from 12 residues.

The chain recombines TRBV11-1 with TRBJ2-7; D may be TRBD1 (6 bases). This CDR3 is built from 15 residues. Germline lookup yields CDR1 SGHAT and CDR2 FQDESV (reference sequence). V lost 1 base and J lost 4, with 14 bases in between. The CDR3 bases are TGTGCCAGCAGCTTAGGATCAGGGGATGTTTACGAGCAGTACGTC. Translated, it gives CASSLGSGDVYEQYV.

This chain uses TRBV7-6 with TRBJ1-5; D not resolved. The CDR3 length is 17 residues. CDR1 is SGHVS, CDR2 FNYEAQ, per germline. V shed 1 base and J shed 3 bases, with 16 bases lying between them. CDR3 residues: CASSLVGPGIDNQPQHF. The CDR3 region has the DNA TGTGCCAGCAGCTTAGTAGGCCCAGGCATAGACAATCAGCCCCAGCATTTT.

CDR3 DNA sequence: TGTGCCAGCAGTTACTTGGGTCAAGAGACCCAGTACTTC. Translating gives CASSYLGQETQYF. V and J are TRBV6-5 and TRBJ2-5; the D is unclear. V was shortened by 1 base and J by 2 bases, with 5 bases between the two germline ends. Looked up from germline, CDR1 is MNHEY and CDR2 is SVGAGI. This CDR3 is built from 13 residues.

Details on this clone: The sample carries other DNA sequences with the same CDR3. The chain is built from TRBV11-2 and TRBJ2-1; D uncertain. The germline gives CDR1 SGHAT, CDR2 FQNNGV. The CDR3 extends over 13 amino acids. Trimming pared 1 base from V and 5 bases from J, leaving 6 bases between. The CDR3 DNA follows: TGTGCCAGCAGCTTAGGACTCAACAATGAGCAGTTCTTC. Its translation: CASSLGLNNEQFF.

CDR3 protein: CASRGGELFF. The CDR3 coding sequence is TGTGCCAGCAGGGGCGGGGAGCTGTTTTTT. The chain is built from TRBV19 and TRBJ2-2; maybe TRBD1 (6 bases). The CDR3 consists of 10 residues. V lost 9 bases to trimming and J lost 7 bases, with 6 bases between them. Looked up from germline, CDR1 is LNHDA and CDR2 is SQIVND (reference sequence).

Here the CDR3 reads CASSQSGGRVETQYF. The CDR3 nucleotides read TGTGCCAGCAGCCAATCAGGAGGGAGGGTCGAGACCCAGTACTTC. The chain employs TRBV16 and TRBJ2-5, with TRBD2 matching over 7 bases. CDR1 KGHSY and CDR2 FQNENV come from the germline V gene. This CDR3 comprises 15 residues. V shed 0 bases, J shed 5 bases, and the junction held 6 bases outside the gene matches.

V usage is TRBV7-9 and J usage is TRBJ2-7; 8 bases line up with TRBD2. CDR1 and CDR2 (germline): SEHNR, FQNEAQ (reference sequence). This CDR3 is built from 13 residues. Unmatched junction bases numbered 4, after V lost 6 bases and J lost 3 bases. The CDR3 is CASSPSGSYEQYF. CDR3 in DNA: TGTGCCAGCAGTCCAAGCGGGAGCTACGAGCAGTACTTC.

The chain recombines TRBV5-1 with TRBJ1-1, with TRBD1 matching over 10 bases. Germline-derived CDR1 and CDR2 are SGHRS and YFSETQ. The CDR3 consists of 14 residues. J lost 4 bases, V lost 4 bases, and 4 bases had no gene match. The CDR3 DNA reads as TGCGCCAGCAGCGAAGGACAGGGGGTCACTGAAGCTTTCTTT. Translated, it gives CASSEGQGVTEAFF.

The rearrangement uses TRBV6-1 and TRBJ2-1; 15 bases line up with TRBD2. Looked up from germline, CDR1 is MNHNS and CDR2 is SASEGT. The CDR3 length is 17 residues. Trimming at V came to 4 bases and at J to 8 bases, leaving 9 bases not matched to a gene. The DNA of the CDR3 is TGTGCCAGCAGTGCCAAGCCCGGACTAGCGGGAGGGCATGAGCAGTTCTTC. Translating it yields CASSAKPGLAGGHEQFF.

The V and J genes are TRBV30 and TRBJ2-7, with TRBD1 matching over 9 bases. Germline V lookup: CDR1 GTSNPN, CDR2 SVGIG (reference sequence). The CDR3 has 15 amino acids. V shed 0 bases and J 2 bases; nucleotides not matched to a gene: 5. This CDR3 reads CAWSVRDRATYEQYF. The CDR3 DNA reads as TGTGCCTGGAGTGTACGGGACAGGGCAACCTACGAGCAGTACTTC.

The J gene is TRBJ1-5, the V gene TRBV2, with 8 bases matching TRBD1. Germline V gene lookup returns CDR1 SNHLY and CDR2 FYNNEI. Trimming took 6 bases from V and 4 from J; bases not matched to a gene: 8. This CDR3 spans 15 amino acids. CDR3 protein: CASRTSGGANQPQHF. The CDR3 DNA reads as TGTGCCAGCAGAACGTCAGGGGGCGCGAATCAGCCCCAGCATTTT.

CDR3 sequence: CASSLGTGSTGELFF. Here the CDR3 DNA reads TGTGCCAGCAGCTTGGGGACAGGGAGCACCGGGGAGCTGTTTTTT. The chain employs TRBV7-9 and TRBJ2-2; 9 nucleotides line up with TRBD1. J lost 4 bases, V lost 3 bases, and 3 bases had no gene match. CDR1 is SEHNR and CDR2 is FQNEAQ in the germline V gene (reference sequence). CDR3 length equals 15 residues.

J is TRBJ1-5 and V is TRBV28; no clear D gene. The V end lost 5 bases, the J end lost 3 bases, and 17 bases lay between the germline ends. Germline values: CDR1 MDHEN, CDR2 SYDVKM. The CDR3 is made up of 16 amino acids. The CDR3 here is CASSQSPVPLNQPQHF. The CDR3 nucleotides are TGTGCCAGCAGTCAATCACCAGTACCGCTCAATCAGCCCCAGCATTTT.

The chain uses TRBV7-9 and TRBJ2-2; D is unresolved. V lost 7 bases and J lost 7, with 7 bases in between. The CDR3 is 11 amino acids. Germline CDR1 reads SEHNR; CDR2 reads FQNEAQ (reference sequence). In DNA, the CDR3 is TGTGCCAGCATGCTTAGCGGGGAGCTGTTTTTT. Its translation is CASMLSGELFF.

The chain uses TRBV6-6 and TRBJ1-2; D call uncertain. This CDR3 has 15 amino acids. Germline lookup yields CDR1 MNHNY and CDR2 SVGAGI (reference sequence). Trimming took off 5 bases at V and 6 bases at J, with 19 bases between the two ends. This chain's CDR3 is CASSQVVARLHGYTF. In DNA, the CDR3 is TGTGCCAGCAGTCAGGTGGTCGCACGGCTTCATGGCTACACCTTC.

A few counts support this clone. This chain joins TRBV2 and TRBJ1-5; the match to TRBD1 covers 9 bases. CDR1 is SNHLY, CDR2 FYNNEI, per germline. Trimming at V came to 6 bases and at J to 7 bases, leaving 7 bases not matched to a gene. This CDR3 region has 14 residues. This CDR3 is CASSRQGDGQPQHF. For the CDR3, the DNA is TGTGCCAGCAGCAGACAGGGGGACGGACAGCCCCAGCATTTT.

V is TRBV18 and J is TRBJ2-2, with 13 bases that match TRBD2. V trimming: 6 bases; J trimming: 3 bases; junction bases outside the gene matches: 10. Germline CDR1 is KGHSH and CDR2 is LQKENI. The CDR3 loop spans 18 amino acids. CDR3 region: CASSTLLAGGYDTGELFF. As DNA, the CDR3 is TGTGCCAGCTCCACACTACTAGCGGGAGGGTACGACACCGGGGAGCTGTTTTTT.